This T cell receptor (beta chain) was retrieved from a study of T cell responses to AZD1222 COVID-19 vaccine. V was clipped by 0 bases and J by 3 bases, with 12 bases between them. The V gene's germline CDR1 is LGHDT and CDR2 YNNKEL (reference sequence). This CDR3 region has 15 residues. Here immunoSEQ multiplex PCR was the method, and the copy in TCRdb shows in-frame clones only, minus some. The data hold around 140,000 clones, with around 90% observed a single time. For this clone: Its antigen is still unknown.

Overall study results and limits: Donors were mostly white British, more females; clonal diversity possibly underestimated. Two AZD1222 doses significantly raised spike-specific TCR breadth and depth over controls. Only a handful of AZD1222 recipients, roughly six in all, had baseline seropositivity.

This clonotype originated in an adult who received the MenACWY meningococcal vaccine as a control. The chain recombines TRBV3-1 (or the pseudogene TRBV3-2) with TRBJ2-7, with a possible D match to TRBD2 (6 bases). The material sequenced was peripheral blood, taken 28 days after the second dose of the MenACWY control vaccine. Written as DNA, the CDR3 is TGTGCCAGCAGCCAAGATCTCCGACTAGACTACGAGCAGTACTTC. Its protein is CASSQDLRLDYEQYF.